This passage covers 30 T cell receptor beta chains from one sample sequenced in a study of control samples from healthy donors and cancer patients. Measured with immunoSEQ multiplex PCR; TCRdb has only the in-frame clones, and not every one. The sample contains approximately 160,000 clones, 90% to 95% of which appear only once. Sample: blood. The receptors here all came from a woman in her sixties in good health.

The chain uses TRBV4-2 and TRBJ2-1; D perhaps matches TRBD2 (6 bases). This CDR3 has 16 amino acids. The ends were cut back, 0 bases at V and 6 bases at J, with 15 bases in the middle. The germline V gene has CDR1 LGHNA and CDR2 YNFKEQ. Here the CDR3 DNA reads TGTGCCAGCAGCCAAGAGCCAGCGGGCGATTTCAATGAGCAGTTCTTC. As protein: CASSQEPAGDFNEQFF.

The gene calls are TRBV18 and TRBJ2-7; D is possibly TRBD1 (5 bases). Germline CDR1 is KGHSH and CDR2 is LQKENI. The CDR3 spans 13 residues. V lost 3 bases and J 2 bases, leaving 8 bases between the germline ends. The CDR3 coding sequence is TGTGCCAGCTCACCCTCGACAGCCTACGAGCAGTACTTC. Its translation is CASSPSTAYEQYF.

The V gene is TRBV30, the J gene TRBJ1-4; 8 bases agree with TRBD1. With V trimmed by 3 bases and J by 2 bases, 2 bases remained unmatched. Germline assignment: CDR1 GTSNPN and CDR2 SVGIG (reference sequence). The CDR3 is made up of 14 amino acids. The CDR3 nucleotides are TGTGCCTGGAGCAGGGGGCTCACTAATGAAAAACTGTTTTTT. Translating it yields CAWSRGLTNEKLFF.

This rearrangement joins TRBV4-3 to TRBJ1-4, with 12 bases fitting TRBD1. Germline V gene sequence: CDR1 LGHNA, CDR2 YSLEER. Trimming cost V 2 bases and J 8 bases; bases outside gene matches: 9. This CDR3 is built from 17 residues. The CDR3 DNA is TGCGCCAGCAGCCAAAGCGAGGGACAGGGGGCGCGGGAAAAACTGTTTTTT. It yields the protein CASSQSEGQGAREKLFF.

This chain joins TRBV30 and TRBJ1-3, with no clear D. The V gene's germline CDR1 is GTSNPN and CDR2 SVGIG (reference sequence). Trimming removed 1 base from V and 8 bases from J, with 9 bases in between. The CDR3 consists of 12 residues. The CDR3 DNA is TGTGCCTGGAGTGGGACTGCATACACCATATATTTT. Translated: CAWSGTAYTIYF.

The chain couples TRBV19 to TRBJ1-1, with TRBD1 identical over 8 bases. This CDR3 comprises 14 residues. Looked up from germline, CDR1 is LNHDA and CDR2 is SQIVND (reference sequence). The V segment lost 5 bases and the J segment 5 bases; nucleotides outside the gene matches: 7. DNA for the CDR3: TGTGCCAGTAGTCCGACAGGGGTTGAGACTGAAGCTTTCTTT. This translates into CASSPTGVETEAFF.

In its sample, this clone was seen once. The CDR3, as DNA: TGTGCCAGCAGCCAAGATTTGAAGGATAGGAGTGGCTACACCTTC. Translation: CASSQDLKDRSGYTF. The chain links TRBV3-1 (or the pseudogene TRBV3-2) to TRBJ1-2; D call uncertain. Germline values: CDR1 LGHDT, CDR2 YNNKEL (reference sequence). Trimming stripped 0 bases from V and 7 bases from J, with 15 bases between. The CDR3 extends over 15 amino acids.

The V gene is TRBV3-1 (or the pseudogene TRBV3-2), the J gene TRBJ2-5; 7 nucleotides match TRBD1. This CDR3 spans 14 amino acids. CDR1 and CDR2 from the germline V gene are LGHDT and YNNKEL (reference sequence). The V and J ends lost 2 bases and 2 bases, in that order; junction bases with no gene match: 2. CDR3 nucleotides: TGTGCCAGCAGCCAAAGGACAGGTCAAGAGACCCAGTACTTC. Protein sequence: CASSQRTGQETQYF.

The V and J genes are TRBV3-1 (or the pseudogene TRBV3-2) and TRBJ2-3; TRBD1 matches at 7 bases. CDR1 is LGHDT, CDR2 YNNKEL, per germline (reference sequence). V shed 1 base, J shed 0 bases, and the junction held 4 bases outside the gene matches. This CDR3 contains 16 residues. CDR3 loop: CASSQVRGPSTDTQYF. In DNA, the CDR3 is TGTGCCAGCAGCCAAGTTAGGGGGCCTAGCACAGATACGCAGTATTTT.

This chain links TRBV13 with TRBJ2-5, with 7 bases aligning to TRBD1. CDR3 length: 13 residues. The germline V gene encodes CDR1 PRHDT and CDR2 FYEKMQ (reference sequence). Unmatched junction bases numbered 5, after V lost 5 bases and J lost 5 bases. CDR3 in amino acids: CASSDRAGETQYF. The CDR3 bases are TGTGCCAGCAGCGACAGGGCTGGGGAGACCCAGTACTTC. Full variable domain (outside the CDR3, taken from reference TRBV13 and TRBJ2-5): AAGVIQSPRHLIKEKRETATLKCYPIPRHDTVYWYQQGPGQDPQFLISFYEKMQSDKGSIPDRFSAQQFSDYHSELNMSSLELGDSALYFCASSDRAGETQYFGPGTRLLVL.

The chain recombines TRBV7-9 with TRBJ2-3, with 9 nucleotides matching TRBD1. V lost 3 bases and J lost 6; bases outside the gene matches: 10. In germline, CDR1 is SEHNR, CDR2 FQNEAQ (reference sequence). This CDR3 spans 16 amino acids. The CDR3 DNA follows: TGTGCCAGCAGCTTCCTCACACAGGGGGCAACGGATACGCAGTATTTT. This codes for CASSFLTQGATDTQYF. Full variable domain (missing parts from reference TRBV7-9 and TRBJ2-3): DTGVSQNPRHKITKRGQNVTFRCDPISEHNRLYWYRQTLGQGPEFLTYFQNEAQLEKSRLLSDRFSAERPKGSFSTLEIQRTEQGDSAMYLCASSFLTQGATDTQYFGPGTRLTVL.

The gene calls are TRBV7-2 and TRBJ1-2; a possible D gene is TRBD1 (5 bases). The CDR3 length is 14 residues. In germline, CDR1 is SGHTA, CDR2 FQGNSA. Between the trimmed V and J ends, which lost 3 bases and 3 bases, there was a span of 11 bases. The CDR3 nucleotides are TGTGCCAGCAGCTTCCAGGGAGGTGACTATGGCTACACCTTC. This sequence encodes CASSFQGGDYGYTF.

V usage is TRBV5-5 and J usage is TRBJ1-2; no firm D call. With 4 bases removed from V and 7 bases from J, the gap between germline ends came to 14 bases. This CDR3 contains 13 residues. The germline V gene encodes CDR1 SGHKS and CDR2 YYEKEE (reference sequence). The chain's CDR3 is CASSLDGVLGYTF. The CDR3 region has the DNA TGTGCCAGCAGCCTGGATGGGGTCCTTGGCTACACCTTC. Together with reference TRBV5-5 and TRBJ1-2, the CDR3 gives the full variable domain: DAGVTQSPTHLIKTRGQQVTLRCSPISGHKSVSWYQQVLGQGPQFIFQYYEKEERGRGNFPDRFSARQFPNYSSELNVNALLLGDSALYLCASSLDGVLGYTFGSGTRLTVV.

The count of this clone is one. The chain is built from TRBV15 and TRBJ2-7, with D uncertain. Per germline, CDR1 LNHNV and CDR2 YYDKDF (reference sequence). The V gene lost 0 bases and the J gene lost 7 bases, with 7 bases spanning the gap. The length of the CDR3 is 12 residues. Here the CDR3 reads CATSRERREQYF. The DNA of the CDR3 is TGTGCCACCAGCAGAGAACGGCGGGAGCAGTACTTC.

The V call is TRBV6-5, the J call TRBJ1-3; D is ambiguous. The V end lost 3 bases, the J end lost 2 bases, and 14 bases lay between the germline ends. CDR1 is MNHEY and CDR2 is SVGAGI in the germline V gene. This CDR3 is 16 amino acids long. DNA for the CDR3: TGTGCCAGCAGTTATACGTCGGGGTCGGCTGGAAACACCATATATTTT. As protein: CASSYTSGSAGNTIYF.

In DNA, the CDR3 is TGTGCCAGCAGCCAGACGGATTATAGCAATCAGCCCCAGCATTTT. Encoded protein: CASSQTDYSNQPQHF. This chain links TRBV6-2 or TRBV6-3 with TRBJ1-5; D unresolved. Trimming removed 6 bases at V and 0 bases at J, with 12 bases between. This CDR3 spans 15 amino acids. Germline V gene sequence: CDR1 MNHEY, CDR2 SVGEGT.

The CDR3 nucleotides read TGCAGCGTTGAACGGGGACAGATGAACACTGAAGCTTTCTTT. As protein: CSVERGQMNTEAFF. The V and J genes are TRBV29-1 and TRBJ1-1, with 7 bases lining up with TRBD1. Germline CDR1 SQVTM, CDR2 ANQGSEA. The CDR3 spans 14 residues. V shed 2 bases and J 0 bases; nucleotides not matched to a gene: 3.

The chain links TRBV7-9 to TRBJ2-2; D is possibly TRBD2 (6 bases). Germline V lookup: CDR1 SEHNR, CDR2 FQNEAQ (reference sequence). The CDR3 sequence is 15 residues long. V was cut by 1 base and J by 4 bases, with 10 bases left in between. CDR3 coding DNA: TGTGCCAGCAGCTTAGGACTAGACATCACCGGGGAGCTGTTTTTT. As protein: CASSLGLDITGELFF.

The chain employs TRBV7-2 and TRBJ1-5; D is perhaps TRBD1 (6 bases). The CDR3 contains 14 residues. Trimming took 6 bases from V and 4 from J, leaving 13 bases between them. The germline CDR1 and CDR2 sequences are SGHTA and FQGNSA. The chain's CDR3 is CASSYTGRNQPQHF. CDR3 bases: TGTGCCAGCAGTTATACAGGGCGAAATCAGCCCCAGCATTTT. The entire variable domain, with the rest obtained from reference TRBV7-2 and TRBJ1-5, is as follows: GAGVSQSPSNKVTEKGKDVELRCDPISGHTALYWYRQSLGQGLEFLIYFQGNSAPDKSGLPSDRFSAERTGGSVSTLTIQRTQQEDSAVYLCASSYTGRNQPQHFGDGTRLSIL.

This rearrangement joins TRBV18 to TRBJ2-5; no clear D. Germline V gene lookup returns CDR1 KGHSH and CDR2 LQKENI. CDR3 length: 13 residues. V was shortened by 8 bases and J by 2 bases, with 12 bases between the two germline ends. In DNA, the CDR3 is TGTGCCAGCCATCGGAGTTTTCAAGAGACCCAGTACTTC. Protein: CASHRSFQETQYF.

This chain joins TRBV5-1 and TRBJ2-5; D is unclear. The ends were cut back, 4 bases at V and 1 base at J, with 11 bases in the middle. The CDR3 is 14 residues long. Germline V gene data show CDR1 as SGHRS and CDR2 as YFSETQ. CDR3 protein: CASSATTPQETQYF. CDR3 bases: TGCGCCAGCAGCGCAACGACTCCCCAAGAGACCCAGTACTTC.

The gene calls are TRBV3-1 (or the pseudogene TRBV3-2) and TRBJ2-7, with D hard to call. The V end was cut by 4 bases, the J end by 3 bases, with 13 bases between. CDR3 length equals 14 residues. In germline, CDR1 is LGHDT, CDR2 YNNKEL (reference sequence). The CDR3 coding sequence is TGTGCCAGCAGCCCCGACTGGGCCTACTACGAGCAGTACTTC. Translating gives CASSPDWAYYEQYF.

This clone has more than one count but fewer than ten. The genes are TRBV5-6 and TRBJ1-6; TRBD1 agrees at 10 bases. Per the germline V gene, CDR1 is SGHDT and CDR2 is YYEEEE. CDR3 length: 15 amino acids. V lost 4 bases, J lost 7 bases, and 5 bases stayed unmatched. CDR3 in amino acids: CASSGDRGGNSPLHF. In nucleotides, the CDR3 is TGTGCCAGCAGCGGGGACAGGGGCGGAAATTCACCCCTCCACTTT.

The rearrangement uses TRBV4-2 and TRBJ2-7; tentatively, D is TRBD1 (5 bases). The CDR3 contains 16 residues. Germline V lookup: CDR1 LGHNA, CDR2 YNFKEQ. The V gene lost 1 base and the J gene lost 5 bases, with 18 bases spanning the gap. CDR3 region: CASSQGAGRGRDEQYF. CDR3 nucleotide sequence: TGTGCCAGCAGCCAAGGGGCAGGAAGGGGTAGGGACGAGCAGTACTTC.

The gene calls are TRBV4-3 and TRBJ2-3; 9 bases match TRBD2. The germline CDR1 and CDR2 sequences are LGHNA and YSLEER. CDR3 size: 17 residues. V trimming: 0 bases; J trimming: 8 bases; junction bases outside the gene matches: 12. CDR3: CASSQDYAGGRLVTQYF. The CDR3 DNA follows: TGCGCCAGCAGCCAAGATTACGCGGGGGGGCGGTTGGTTACGCAGTATTTT.

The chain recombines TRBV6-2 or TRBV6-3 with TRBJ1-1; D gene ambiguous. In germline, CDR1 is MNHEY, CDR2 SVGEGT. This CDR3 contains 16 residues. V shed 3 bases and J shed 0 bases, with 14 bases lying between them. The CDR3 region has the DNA TGTGCCAGCAGTTATCTTCCCAGGAGGATGAACACTGAAGCTTTCTTT. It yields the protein CASSYLPRRMNTEAFF.

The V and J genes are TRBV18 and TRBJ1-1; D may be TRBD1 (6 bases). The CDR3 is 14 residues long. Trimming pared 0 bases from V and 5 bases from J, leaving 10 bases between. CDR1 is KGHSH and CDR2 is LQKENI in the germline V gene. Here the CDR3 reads CASSPPSRGTEAFF. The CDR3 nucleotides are TGTGCCAGCTCACCACCGTCGAGGGGGACTGAAGCTTTCTTT.

Written as DNA, the CDR3 is TGTGCCAGCAGCCCATCTCACGGGGGCAATGAGCAGTTCTTC. It is translated as CASSPSHGGNEQFF. J is TRBJ2-1 and V is TRBV13, with TRBD2 as a possible D gene (6 bases). Germline CDR1 reads PRHDT; CDR2 reads FYEKMQ (reference sequence). Trimming took off 5 bases at V and 6 bases at J, with 14 bases between the two ends. The CDR3 is 14 residues long.

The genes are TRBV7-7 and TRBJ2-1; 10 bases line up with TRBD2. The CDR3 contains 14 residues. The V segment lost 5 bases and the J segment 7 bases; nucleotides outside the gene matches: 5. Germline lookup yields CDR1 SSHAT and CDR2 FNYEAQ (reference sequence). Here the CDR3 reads CASSVSGGRNEQFF. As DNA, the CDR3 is TGTGCCAGCAGCGTTAGCGGGGGGAGGAATGAGCAGTTCTTC.

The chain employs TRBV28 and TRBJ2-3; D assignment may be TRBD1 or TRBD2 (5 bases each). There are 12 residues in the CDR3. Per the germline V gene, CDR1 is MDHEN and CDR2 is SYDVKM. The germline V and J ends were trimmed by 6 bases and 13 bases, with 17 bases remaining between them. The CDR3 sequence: CASSSSGPREYF. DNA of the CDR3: TGTGCCAGCAGCTCCTCGGGACCACGGGAGTATTTT. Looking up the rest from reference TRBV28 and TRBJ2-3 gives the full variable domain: DVKVTQSSRYLVKRTGEKVFLECVQDMDHENMFWYRQDPGLGLRLIYFSYDVKMKEKGDIPEGYSVSREKKERFSLILESASTNQTSMYLCASSSSGPREYFGPGTRLTVL.